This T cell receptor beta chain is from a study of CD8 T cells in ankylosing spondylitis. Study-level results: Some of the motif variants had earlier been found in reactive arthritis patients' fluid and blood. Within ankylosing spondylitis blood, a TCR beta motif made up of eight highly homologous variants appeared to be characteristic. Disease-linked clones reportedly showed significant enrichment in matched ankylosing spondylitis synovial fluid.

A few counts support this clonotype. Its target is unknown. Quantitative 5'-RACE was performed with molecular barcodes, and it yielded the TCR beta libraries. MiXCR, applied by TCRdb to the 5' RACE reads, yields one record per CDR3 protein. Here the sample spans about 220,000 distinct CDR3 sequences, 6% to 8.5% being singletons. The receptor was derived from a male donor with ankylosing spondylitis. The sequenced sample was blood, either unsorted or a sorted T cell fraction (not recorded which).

The CDR3 sequence: CASSRPEDIATNEKLFF. The CDR3 bases are TGTGCCAGCAGCCGCCCAGAAGACATCGCAACTAATGAAAAACTGTTTTTT. The rearrangement uses TRBV7-2 and TRBJ1-4; unclear D gene. The CDR3 sequence is 17 residues long. Germline CDR1 and CDR2: SGHTA and FQGNSA. Trimming took off 5 bases at V and 0 bases at J, with 16 bases between the two ends. The full variable domain, in which reference TRBV7-2 and TRBJ1-4 provide the parts outside the CDR3, is GAGVSQSPSNKVTEKGKDVELRCDPISGHTALYWYRQSLGQGLEFLIYFQGNSAPDKSGLPSDRFSAERTGGSVSTLTIQRTQQEDSAVYLCASSRPEDIATNEKLFFGSGTQLSVL.